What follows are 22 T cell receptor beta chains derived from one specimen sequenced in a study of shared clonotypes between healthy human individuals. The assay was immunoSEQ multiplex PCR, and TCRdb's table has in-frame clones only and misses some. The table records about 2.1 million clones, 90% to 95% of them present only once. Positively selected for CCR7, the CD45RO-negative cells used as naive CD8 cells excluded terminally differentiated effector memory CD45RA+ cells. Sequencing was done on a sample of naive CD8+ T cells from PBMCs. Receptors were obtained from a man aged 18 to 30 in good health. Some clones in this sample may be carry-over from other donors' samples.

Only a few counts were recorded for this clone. CDR3 DNA sequence: TGCAGCGTTTGGACAGGCGCAGCTTTCTTT. Translated: CSVWTGAAFF. This chain connects TRBV29-1 to TRBJ1-1, with 7 nucleotides matching TRBD1. Germline assignment: CDR1 SQVTM and CDR2 ANQGSEA. Trimming removed 5 bases from V and 10 bases from J; junction bases left unmatched: 4. There are 10 residues in the CDR3.

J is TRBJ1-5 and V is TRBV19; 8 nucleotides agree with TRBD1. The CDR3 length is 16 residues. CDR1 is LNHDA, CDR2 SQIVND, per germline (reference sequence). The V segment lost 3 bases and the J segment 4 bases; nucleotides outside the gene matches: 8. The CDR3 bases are TGTGCCAGTAGTATCGACCGGGACAGGCGAAATCAGCCCCAGCATTTT. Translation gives CASSIDRDRRNQPQHF.

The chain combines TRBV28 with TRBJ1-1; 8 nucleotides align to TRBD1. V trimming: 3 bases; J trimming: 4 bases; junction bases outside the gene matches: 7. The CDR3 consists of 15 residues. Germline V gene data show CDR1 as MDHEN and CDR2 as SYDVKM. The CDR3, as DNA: TGTGCCAGCAGTTTTGGCAGGGGGCGGATCACTGAAGCTTTCTTT. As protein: CASSFGRGRITEAFF.

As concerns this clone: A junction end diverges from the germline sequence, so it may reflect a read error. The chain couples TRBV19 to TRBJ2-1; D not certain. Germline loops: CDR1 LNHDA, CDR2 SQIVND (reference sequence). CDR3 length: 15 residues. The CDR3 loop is CASSIDRGSHNEQFF. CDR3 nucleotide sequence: TGTGCCAGTAGTATAGATCGCGGCTCCCACAATGAGCAGTTCTTC.

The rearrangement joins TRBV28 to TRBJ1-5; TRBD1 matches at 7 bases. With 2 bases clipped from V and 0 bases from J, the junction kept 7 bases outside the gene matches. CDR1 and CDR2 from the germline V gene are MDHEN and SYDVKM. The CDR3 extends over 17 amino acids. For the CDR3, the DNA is TGTGCCAGCAGTTTACCCGGGACAGACTATAGCAATCAGCCCCAGCATTTT. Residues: CASSLPGTDYSNQPQHF.

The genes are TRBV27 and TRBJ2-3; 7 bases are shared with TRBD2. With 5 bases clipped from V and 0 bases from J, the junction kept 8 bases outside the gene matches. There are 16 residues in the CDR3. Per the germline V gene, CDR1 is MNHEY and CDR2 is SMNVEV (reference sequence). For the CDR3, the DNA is TGTGCCAGCAGTGCGGGAGTTCCCTTAAGCACAGATACGCAGTATTTT. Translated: CASSAGVPLSTDTQYF.

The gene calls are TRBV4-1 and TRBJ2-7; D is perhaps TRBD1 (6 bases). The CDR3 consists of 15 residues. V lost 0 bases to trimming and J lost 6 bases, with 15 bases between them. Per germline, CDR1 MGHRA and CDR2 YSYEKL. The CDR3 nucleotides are TGCGCCAGCAGCCAAGAGACAGGCCTGACGGGCGAGCAGTACTTC. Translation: CASSQETGLTGEQYF.

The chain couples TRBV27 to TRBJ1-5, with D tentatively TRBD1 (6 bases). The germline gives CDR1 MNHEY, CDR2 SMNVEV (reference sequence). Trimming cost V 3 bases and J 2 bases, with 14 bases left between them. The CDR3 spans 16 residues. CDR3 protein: CASSLGGGGGNQPQHF. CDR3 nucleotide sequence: TGTGCCAGCAGTTTGGGGGGCGGGGGTGGCAATCAGCCCCAGCATTTT.

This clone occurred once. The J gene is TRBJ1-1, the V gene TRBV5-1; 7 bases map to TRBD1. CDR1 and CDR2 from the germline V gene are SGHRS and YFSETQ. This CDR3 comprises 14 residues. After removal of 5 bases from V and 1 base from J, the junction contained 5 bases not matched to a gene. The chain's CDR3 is CASSQTGRNTEAFF. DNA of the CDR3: TGCGCCAGCAGTCAGACAGGGAGGAACACTGAAGCTTTCTTT.

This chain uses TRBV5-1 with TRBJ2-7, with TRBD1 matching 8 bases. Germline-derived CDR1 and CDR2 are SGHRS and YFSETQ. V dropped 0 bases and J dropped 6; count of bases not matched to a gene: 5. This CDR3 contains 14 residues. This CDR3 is CASSLEPGGAEQYF. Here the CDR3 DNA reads TGCGCCAGCAGCTTGGAGCCAGGGGGCGCCGAGCAGTACTTC.

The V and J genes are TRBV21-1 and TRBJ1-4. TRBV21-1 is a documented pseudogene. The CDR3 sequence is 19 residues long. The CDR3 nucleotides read TGTGCCAGCAGCAGACGCATCAATGATGACGGCAACGGTAATGAAAAACTGTTTTTT. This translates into CASSRRINDDGNGNEKLFF.

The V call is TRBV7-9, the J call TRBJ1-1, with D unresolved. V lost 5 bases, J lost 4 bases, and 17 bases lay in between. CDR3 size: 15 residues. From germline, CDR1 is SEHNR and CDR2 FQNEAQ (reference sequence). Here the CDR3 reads CASSPFSGGSTEAFF. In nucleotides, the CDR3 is TGTGCCAGCAGCCCATTCTCGGGCGGGAGCACTGAAGCTTTCTTT.

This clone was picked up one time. The CDR3 nucleotides read TGTGCCAGCAGCTTTTCTAGGGATACGCAGTATTTT. Protein: CASSFSRDTQYF. This chain connects TRBV7-9 to TRBJ2-3; D not resolved. Germline CDR1 SEHNR, CDR2 FQNEAQ (reference sequence). The CDR3 contains 12 residues. Between the trimmed V and J ends, which lost 3 bases and 6 bases, there was a span of 7 bases.

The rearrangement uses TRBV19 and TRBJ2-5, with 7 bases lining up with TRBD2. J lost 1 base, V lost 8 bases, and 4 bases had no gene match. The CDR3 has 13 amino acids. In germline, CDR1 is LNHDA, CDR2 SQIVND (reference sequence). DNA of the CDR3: TGTGCCAGTCTTCTAGCGGTCCAAGAGACCCAGTACTTC. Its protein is CASLLAVQETQYF.

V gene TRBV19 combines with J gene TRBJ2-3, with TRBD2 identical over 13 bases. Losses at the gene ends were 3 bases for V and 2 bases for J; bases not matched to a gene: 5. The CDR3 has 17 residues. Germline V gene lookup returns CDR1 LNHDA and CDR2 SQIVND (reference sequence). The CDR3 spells CASSIGLAGETTDTQYF. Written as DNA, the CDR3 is TGTGCCAGTAGTATTGGACTAGCGGGAGAGACCACAGATACGCAGTATTTT.

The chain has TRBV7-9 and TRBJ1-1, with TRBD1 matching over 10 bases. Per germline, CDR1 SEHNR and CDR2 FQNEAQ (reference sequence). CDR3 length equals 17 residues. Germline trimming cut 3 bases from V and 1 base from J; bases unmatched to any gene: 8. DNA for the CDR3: TGTGCCAGCAGCTTTCCCAGACAGGGGGCTTCGAACACTGAAGCTTTCTTT. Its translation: CASSFPRQGASNTEAFF.

The CDR3 sequence is CASSLLDGGSSYEQYF. DNA of the CDR3: TGTGCCAGCAGTTTATTAGACGGCGGGAGCTCCTACGAGCAGTACTTC. The V and J genes are TRBV28 and TRBJ2-7; TRBD2 matches at 7 bases. V shed 1 base and J 0 bases; nucleotides not matched to a gene: 6. Germline CDR1 reads MDHEN; CDR2 reads SYDVKM. The CDR3 is 16 amino acids.

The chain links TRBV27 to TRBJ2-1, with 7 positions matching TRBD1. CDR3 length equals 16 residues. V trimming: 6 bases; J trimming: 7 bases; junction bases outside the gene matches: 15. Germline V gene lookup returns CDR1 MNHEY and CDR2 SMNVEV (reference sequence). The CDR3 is CASSPRTGLGLNEQFF. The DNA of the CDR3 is TGTGCCAGCAGCCCCCGGACAGGTTTGGGTTTGAATGAGCAGTTCTTC.

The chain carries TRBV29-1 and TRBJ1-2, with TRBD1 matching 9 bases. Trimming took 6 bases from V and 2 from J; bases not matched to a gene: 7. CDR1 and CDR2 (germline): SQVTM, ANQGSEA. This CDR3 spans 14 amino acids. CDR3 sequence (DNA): TGCAGCGTCGTTGGGACAGGGAAGAACTATGGCTACACCTTC. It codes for CSVVGTGKNYGYTF.

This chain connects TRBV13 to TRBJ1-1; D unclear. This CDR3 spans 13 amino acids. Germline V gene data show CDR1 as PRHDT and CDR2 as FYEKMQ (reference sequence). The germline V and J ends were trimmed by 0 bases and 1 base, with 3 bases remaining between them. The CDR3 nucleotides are TGTGCCAGCAGCTTAGGCCCGAACACTGAAGCTTTCTTT. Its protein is CASSLGPNTEAFF.

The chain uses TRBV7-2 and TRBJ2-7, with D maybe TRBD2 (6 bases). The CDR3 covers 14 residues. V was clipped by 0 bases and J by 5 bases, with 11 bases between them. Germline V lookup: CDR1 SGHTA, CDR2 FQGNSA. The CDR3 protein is CASSLAGGSDEQYF. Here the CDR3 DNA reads TGTGCCAGCAGCTTAGCGGGAGGATCTGACGAGCAGTACTTC.

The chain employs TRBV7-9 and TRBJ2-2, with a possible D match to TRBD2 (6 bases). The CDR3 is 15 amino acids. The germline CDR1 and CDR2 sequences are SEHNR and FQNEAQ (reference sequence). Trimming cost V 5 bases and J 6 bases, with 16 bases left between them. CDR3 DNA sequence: TGTGCCAGCAGCCCGGGGGAATTTTTCGCCGGGGAGCTGTTTTTT. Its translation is CASSPGEFFAGELFF.